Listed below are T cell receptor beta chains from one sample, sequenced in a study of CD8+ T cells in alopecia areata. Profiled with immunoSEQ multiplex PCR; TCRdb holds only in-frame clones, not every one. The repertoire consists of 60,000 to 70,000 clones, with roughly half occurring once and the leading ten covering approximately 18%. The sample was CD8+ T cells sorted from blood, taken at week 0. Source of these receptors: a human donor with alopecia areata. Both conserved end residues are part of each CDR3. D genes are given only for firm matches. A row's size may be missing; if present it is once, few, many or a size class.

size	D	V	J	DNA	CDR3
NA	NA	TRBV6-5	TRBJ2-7	TGTGCCAGCAGTTCATCGGGGAGACTAAACGAGCAGTACTTC	CASSSSGRLNEQYF
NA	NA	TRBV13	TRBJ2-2	TGTGCCAGCAGCTTAGGCGTCGGAACCGGGGAGCTGTTTTTT	CASSLGVGTGELFF
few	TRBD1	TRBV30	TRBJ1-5	TGTGCCTGGAGTGTACGGGACAGGGGAAGAAATCAGCCCCAGCATTTT	CAWSVRDRGRNQPQHF
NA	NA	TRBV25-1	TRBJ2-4	TGTGCCAGCAGTGCAGCGTCGCCGGCCAAAAACATTCAGTACTTC	CASSAASPAKNIQYF
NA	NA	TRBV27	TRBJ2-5	TGTGCCAGCAGTTTATCGAGGTTGGAGACCCAGTACTTC	CASSLSRLETQYF
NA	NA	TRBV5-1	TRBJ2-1	TGCGCCAGCAGCCCCACAAGGCGGGGAGCCTACAATGAGCAGTTCTTC	CASSPTRRGAYNEQFF
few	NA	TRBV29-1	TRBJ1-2	TGCAGCGTCGCAGGGTATGGCTACACCTTC	CSVAGYGYTF
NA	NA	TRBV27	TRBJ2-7	TGTGCCAGCAGTTTTGGTACCGCCAACGAGCAGTACTTC	CASSFGTANEQYF
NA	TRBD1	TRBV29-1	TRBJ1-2	TGCAGCGTTGTCTCCGGGACAGGGGGCTATGGCTACACCTTC	CSVVSGTGGYGYTF
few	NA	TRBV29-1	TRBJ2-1	TGCAGCGTTACTGGACTGCAGATCTCCTACAATGAGCAGTTCTTC	CSVTGLQISYNEQFF
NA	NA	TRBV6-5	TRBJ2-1	TGTGCCAGCAGACCTCTCGGGACTCCCTTTGAGCAGTTCTTC	CASRPLGTPFEQFF
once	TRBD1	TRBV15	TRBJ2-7	TGTGCCACCAGCAGAGGGGGACAGGCCTACGAGCAGTACTTC	CATSRGGQAYEQYF
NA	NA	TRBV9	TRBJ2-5	TGTGCCAGCAGCACCTCGGAGACCCAGTACTTC	CASSTSETQYF
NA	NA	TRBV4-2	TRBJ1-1	TGTGCCAGCAGCCAAGATGGAAGGGGCACTGAAGCTTTCTTT	CASSQDGRGTEAFF
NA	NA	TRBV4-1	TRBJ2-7	TGCGCCAGCAGCCAATCACCGGGTAAGGACGAGCAGTACTTC	CASSQSPGKDEQYF
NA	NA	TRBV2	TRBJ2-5	TGTGCCAGCAGCCGACAGGTGGGGGATCAAGAGACCCAGTACTTC	CASSRQVGDQETQYF
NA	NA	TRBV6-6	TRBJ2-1	TGTGCCAGCAGTCCCCTCCCGGGAAAGTCTGAGCAGTTCTTC	CASSPLPGKSEQFF
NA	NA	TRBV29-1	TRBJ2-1	TGCAGCGTTGAATTAGGTGAGCAGTTCTTC	CSVELGEQFF
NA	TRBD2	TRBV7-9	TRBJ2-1	TGTGCCAGCAGCACCCCCCCGTCCGGGGGGTACAATGAGCAGTTCTTC	CASSTPPSGGYNEQFF
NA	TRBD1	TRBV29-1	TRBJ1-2	TGCAGCGGAGGACAGGGCGGGTCTGGCTACACCTTC	CSGGQGGSGYTF
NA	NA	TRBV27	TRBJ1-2	TGTGCCAGCAGTTTAGGGAGGAACTATGGCTACACCTTC	CASSLGRNYGYTF
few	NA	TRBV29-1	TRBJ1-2	TGCAGCGCCTTCCTGGATGATCTGAATGGCTACACCTTC	CSAFLDDLNGYTF
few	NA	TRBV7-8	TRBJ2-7	TGTGCCAGCAGCAGGGACAACTACGAGCAGTACTTC	CASSRDNYEQYF
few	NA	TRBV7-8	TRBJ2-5	TGTGCCAGCAGCTTAGTGCAGGGACAAGAGACCCAGTACTTC	CASSLVQGQETQYF
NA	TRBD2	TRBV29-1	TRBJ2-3	TGCAGCGTCCCAGCGGGAGAGATCACAGATACGCAGTATTTT	CSVPAGEITDTQYF
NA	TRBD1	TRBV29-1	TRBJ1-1	TGCAGCGTTCGCAGGGGGACTGAAGCTTTCTTT	CSVRRGTEAFF
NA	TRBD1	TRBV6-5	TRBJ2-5	TGTGCCAGCAGTCCCGACAGGGCGGAGACCCAGTACTTC	CASSPDRAETQYF
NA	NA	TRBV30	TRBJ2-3	TGTGCCCTCGGACTCCGCACAGATACGCAGTATTTT	CALGLRTDTQYF
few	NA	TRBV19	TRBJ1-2	TGTGCCAGTAGAGCCTCCGGTGGCTACACCTTC	CASRASGGYTF
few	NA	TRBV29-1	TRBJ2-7	TGCAGCGTTGAAGTGGGCCGACCCTACGAGCAGTACTTC	CSVEVGRPYEQYF
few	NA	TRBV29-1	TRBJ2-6	TGCAGCGTCTTGGGGGCCAACGTCCTGACTTTC	CSVLGANVLTF
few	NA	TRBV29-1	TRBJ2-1	TGCAGCTTGTACCTGAAACCCAATGAGCAGTTCTTC	CSLYLKPNEQFF
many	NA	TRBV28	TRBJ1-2	TGTGCCAGCAGTTTAAAGGCAGAGGGTGGCTACACCTTC	CASSLKAEGGYTF
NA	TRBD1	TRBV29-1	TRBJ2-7	TGCAGCGTTGTAGGGGGACAGACCTACGAGCAGTACTTC	CSVVGGQTYEQYF
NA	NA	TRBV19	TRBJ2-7	TGTGCCAGTAGTCCTAGGGGTGAGGCCTACGAGCAGTACTTC	CASSPRGEAYEQYF
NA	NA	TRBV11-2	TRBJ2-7	TGTGCCAGCAGCTTAGACCCCGGGAAGTACAACGAGCAGTACTTC	CASSLDPGKYNEQYF
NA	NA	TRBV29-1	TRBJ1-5	TGCAGCGTTGAACTAGGCAGGGGAGGCAATCAGCCCCAGCATTTT	CSVELGRGGNQPQHF
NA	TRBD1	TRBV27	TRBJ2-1	TGTGCCAGCAGTTTCCGGGACAGCTACAATGAGCAGTTCTTC	CASSFRDSYNEQFF
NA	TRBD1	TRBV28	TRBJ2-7	TGTGCCAGCAGTTTCCGCAGACAGGGGTCTTTGGAGCAGTACTTC	CASSFRRQGSLEQYF
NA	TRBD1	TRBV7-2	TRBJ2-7	TGTGCCAGCAGCGGACGGGACAGGGGAAACTACGAGCAGTACTTC	CASSGRDRGNYEQYF
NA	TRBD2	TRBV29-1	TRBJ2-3	TGCAGCGTTGGGGGACTAGCGGGCGCAGATACGCAGTATTTT	CSVGGLAGADTQYF
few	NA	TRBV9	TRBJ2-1	TGTGCCAGCTCCCCACCGGGCGACAATGAGCAGTTCTTC	CASSPPGDNEQFF
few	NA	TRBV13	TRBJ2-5	TGTGCCAGCAGCTCAGCTCTAGTGGGAGAGACCCAGTACTTC	CASSSALVGETQYF
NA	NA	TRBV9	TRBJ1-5	TGTGCCAGCAGCCTAGGCCTCAATCAGCCCCAGCATTTT	CASSLGLNQPQHF
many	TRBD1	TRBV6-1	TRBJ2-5	TGTGCCAGCAGTGAATACAGGGGGTTGGGAGGAGAGACCCAGTACTTC	CASSEYRGLGGETQYF
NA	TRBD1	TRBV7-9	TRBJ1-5	TGTGCCAGCAGCACCGACAGGGAGAGCAATCAGCCCCAGCATTTT	CASSTDRESNQPQHF
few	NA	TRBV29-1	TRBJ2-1	TGCAGCGTTGTTGGCGGGACCCACAATGAGCAGTTCTTC	CSVVGGTHNEQFF
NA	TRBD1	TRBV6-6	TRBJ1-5	TGTGCCAGCAGTCTCGAGACAGGGTTTCAGCCCCAGCATTTT	CASSLETGFQPQHF
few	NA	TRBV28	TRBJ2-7	TGTGCCAGCAGCCTGGGTAGGAGGGGCTACGAGCAGTACTTC	CASSLGRRGYEQYF
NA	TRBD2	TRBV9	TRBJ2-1	TGTGCCAGCAGCCCCTTAGGGACTAGCTGGTCGGATGAGCAGTTCTTC	CASSPLGTSWSDEQFF
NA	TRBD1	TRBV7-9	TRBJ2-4	TGTGCCAGCAGCCCAAGGACAGGGGAGGCCAAAAACATTCAGTACTTC	CASSPRTGEAKNIQYF
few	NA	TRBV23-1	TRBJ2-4	TGCGCCAGCAGCGGTGGACTATCTCCCATTCAGTACTTC	CASSGGLSPIQYF
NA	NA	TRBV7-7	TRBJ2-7	TGTGCTAGCAGCGAAGGGGTAGCGGAGCGATACGAGCAGTACTTC	CASSEGVAERYEQYF
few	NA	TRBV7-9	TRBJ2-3	TGTGCCAGCAGCTCGCGCATCCACCTAGATACGCAGTATTTT	CASSSRIHLDTQYF
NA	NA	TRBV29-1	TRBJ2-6	TGCAGCGTTCATACCCAGCCTGGGGCCAACGTCCTGACTTTC	CSVHTQPGANVLTF